What follows is one TCR beta chain and its context. The repertoire was sequenced with immunoSEQ multiplex PCR; TCRdb's copy has only in-frame clones and lacks some. The data show 55,000 or so clones, with 80% to 95% seen just once and 0.15% to 0.2% held by the top ten. This sample stems from a study of T cell changes during pregnancy in multiple sclerosis. Germline CDR1 KGHSH, CDR2 LQKENI. Trimming cost V 6 bases and J 2 bases, with 10 bases left between them. The length of the CDR3 is 13 residues. The sequence derives from a female donor in good health, enrolled as a control in a pregnancy study. The rearrangement joins TRBV18 to TRBJ1-1; TRBD1 is a possible D gene (6 bases). Sample: CD4+ T cells from peripheral blood mononuclear cells, taken after pregnancy. The CDR3 nucleotides read TGTGCCAGCTCGTGGGGACAAAACACTGAAGCTTTCTTT. Its translation: CASSWGQNTEAFF.